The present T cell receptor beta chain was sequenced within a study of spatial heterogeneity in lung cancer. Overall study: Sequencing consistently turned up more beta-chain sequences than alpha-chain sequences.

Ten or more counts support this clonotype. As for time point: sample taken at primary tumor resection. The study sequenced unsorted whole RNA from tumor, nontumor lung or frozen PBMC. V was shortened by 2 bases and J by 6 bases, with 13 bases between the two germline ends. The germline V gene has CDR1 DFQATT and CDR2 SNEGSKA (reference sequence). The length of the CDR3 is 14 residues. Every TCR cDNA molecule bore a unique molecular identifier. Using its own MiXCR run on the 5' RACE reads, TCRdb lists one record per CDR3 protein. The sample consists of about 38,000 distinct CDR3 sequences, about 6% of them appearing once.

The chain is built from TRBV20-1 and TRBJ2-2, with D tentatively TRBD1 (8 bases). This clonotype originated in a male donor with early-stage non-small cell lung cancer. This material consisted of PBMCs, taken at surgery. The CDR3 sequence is CSARRQGRAGELFF. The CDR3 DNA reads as TGCAGTGCTAGACGACAGGGGAGGGCCGGGGAGCTGTTTTTT.